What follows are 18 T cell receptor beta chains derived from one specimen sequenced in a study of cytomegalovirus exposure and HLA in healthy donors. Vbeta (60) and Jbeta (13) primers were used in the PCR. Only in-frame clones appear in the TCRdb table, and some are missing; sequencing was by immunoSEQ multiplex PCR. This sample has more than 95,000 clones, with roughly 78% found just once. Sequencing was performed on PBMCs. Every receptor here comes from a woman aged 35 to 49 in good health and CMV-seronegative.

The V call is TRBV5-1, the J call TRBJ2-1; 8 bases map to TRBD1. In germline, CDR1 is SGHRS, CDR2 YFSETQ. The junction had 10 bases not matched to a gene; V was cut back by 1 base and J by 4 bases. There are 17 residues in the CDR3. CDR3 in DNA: TGCGCCAGCAGCTTGTACCCTGCGGGACAGGCTTACAATGAGCAGTTCTTC. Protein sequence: CASSLYPAGQAYNEQFF.

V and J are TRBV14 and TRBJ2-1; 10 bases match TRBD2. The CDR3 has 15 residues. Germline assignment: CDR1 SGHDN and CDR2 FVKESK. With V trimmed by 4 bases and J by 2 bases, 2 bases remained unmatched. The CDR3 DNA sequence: TGTGCCAGCAGCCCTGGACTAGCGGCCTACAATGAGCAGTTCTTC. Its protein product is CASSPGLAAYNEQFF.

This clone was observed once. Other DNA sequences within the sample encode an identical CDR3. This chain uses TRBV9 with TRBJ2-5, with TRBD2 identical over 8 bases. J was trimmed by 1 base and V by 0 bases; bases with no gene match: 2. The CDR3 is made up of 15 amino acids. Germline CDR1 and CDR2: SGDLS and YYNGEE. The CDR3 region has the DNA TGTGCCAGCAGCGTAGCGGGAGGGCCCCAAGAGACCCAGTACTTC. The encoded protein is CASSVAGGPQETQYF.

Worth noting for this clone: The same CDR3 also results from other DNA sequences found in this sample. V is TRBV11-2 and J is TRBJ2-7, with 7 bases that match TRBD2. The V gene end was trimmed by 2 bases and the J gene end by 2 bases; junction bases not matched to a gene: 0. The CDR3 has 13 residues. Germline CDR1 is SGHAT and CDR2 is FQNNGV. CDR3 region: CASSLREAYEQYF. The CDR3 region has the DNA TGTGCCAGCAGCTTACGGGAGGCCTACGAGCAGTACTTC.

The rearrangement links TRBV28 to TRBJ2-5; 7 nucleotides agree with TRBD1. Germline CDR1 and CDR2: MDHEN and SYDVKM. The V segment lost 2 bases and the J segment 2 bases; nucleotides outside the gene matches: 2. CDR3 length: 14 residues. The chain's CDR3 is CASSLQGVQETQYF. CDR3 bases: TGTGCCAGCAGTTTACAGGGGGTACAAGAGACCCAGTACTTC.

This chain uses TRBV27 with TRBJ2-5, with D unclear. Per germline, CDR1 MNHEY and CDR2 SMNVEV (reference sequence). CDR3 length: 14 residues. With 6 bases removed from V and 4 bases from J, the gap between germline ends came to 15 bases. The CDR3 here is CASRRSGGGETQYF. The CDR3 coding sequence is TGTGCCAGCAGGCGGTCTGGCGGCGGAGAGACCCAGTACTTC.

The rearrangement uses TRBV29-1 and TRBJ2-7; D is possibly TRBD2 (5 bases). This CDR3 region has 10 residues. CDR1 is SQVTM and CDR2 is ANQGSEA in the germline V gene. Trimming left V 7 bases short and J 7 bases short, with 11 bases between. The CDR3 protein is CSGLGEEQYF. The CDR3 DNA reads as TGCAGCGGCCTCGGGGAGGAGCAGTACTTC.

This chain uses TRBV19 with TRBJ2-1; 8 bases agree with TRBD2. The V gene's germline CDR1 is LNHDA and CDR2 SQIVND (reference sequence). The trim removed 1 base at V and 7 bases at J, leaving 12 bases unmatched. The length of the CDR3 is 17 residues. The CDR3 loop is CASSIAPGTRASNEQFF. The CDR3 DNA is TGTGCCAGTAGTATAGCCCCCGGGACTAGGGCTTCTAATGAGCAGTTCTTC.

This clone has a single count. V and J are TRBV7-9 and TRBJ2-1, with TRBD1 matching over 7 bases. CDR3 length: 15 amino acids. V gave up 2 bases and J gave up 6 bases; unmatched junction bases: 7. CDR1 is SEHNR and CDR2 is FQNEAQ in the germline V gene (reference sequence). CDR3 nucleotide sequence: TGTGCCAGCAGCTTAACAGGGGATTCTGCCAATGAGCAGTTCTTC. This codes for CASSLTGDSANEQFF.

The CDR3 DNA reads as TGTGCCAGCAGTTACCAAACAGCGGGAGCGGGGAATGAGCAGTTCTTC. Translated, it gives CASSYQTAGAGNEQFF. The chain uses TRBV6-6 and TRBJ2-1; 8 positions match TRBD2. CDR3 length: 16 residues. The trim removed 2 bases at V and 7 bases at J, leaving 10 bases unmatched. The germline CDR1 and CDR2 sequences are MNHNY and SVGAGI (reference sequence).

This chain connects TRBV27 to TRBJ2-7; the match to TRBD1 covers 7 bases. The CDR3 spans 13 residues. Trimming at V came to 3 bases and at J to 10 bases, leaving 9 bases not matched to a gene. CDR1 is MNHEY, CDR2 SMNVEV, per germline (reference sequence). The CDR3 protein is CASSFLPRDSQYF. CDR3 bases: TGTGCCAGCAGTTTTCTCCCTCGGGACAGCCAGTACTTC.

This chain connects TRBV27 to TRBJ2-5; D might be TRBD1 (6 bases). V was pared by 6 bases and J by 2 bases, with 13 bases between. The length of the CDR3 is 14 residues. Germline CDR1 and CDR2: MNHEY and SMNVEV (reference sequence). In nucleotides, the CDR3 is TGTGCCAGCAGAGAACAGGGCCTACAAGAGACCCAGTACTTC. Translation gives CASREQGLQETQYF.

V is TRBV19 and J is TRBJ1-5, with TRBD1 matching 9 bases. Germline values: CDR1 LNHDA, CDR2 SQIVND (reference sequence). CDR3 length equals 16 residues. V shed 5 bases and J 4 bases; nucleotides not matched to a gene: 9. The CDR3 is CASSPNRDRVNQPQHF. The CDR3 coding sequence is TGTGCCAGTAGTCCCAACCGGGACAGGGTGAATCAGCCCCAGCATTTT.

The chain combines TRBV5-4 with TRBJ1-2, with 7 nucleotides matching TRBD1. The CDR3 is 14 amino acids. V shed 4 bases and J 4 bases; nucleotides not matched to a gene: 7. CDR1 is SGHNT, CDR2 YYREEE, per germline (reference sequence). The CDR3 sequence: CASSRDSKSYGYTF. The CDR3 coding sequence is TGTGCCAGCAGCCGGGACAGTAAAAGCTATGGCTACACCTTC.

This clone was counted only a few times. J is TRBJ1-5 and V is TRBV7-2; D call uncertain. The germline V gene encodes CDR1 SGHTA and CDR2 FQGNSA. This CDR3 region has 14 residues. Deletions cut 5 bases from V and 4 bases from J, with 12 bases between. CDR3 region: CASSPEVGNQPQHF. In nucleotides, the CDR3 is TGTGCCAGCAGCCCGGAGGTAGGGAATCAGCCCCAGCATTTT.

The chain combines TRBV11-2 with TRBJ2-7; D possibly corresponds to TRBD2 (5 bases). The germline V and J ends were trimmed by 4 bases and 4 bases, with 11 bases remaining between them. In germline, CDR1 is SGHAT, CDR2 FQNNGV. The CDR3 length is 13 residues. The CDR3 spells CASSSLGVYEQYF. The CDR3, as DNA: TGTGCCAGCAGCTCCCTGGGAGTATACGAGCAGTACTTC.

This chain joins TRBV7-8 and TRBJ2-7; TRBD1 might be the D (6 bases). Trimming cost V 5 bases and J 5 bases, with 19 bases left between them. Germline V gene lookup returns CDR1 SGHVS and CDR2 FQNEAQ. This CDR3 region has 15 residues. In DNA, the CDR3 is TGTGCCAGCAGCCTCACCGGGACACCTGGGGACGAGCAGTACTTC. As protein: CASSLTGTPGDEQYF.

In nucleotides, the CDR3 is TGTGCCAGCAGTCTTACAGGGGCGAGCTCCTACGAGCAGTACTTC. It translates to CASSLTGASSYEQYF. The rearrangement joins TRBV27 to TRBJ2-7; TRBD1 matches at 7 bases. Unmatched junction bases numbered 7, after V lost 5 bases and J lost 0 bases. Germline loops: CDR1 MNHEY, CDR2 SMNVEV (reference sequence). The length of the CDR3 is 15 residues.